This TCR beta chain is from a study of beta chain features in type 1 diabetes. Isolated RNA was reverse transcribed in full, so expressed TCRB transcripts were sequenced. Assay used: immunoSEQ multiplex PCR; TCRdb lists only in-frame clones, some missing. The sample carries roughly 330,000 clones, roughly 9.6% recorded once. The germline gives CDR1 SGDLS, CDR2 YYNGEE. Trimming removed 0 bases from V and 0 bases from J; junction bases left unmatched: 5. The CDR3 runs 17 residues. This clone has just a few counts. This chain uses TRBV9 with TRBJ2-7, with TRBD1 identical over 11 bases. The sample comprised naive CD4+ T cells from blood. The TCR originated in a woman younger than 45 in good health. The chain's CDR3 is CASSVGTGQGASYEQYF. Written as DNA, the CDR3 is TGTGCCAGCAGCGTAGGGACAGGACAGGGGGCCTCCTACGAGCAGTACTTC.